There are a few counts of the clone carrying this T cell receptor (beta chain). The target antigen is unknown. Expressed TCRB transcripts were sequenced, since all the RNA that had been isolated was reverse transcribed. This table comes from immunoSEQ multiplex PCR, and its TCRdb copy is limited to in-frame clones, with some not included. Of 600,000 or so clones listed, around 11% are singletons. The record originates from a study of beta chain features in type 1 diabetes. Points from the study as a whole: Significant though moderate, a shortening of TCRB CDR3s appeared in all four CD4+ subsets of Type 1 diabetes patients. Insertion counts at VDJ junctions were lower in type 1 diabetes patients, who also showed more deletions there.

Donors underwent one heparinised blood draw, about 110 mL on average. Each of the CD4+ naive, central memory, regulatory and stem cell-like memory populations was sorted via CD45RO/CCR7/CD25/CD127/CD95/CD27. Purity (above 98%) was reached by all sorted populations. Germline V gene lookup returns CDR1 SGHNT and CDR2 YYREEE (reference sequence). This CDR3 has 16 residues. Between the trimmed V and J ends, which lost 0 bases and 6 bases, there was a span of 18 bases. The chain is built from TRBV5-4 and TRBJ1-2, with D tentatively TRBD1 (5 bases). Sequencing used naive CD4+ T cells from blood. This clonotype was obtained from a man aged 25 to 40 with type 1 diabetes. In DNA, the CDR3 is TGTGCCAGCAGCTTGGAGTCGCAGGTTCCGGGGGATGGCTACACCTTC. The encoded protein is CASSLESQVPGDGYTF.